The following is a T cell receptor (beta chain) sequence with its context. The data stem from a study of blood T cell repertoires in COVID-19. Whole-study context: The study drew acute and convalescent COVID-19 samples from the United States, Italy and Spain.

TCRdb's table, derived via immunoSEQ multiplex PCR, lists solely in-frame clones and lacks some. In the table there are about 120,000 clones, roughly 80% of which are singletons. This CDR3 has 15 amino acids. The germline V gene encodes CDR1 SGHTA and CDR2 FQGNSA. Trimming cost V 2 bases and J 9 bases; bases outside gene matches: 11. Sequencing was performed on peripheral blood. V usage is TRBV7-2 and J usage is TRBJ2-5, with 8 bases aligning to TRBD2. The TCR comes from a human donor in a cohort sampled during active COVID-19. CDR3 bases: TGTGCCAGCAGCTTAAGAGGTAGCGGGGCGACGGCCCAGTACTTC. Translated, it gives CASSLRGSGATAQYF.